This TCR beta chain stems from a study of T cell changes during pregnancy in multiple sclerosis. Using immunoSEQ multiplex PCR, the repertoire was profiled, and TCRdb retains in-frame clones only, with some absent. The repertoire consists of fewer than 70,000 clones, with 87% occurring once and the leading ten covering roughly 5.2%. The CDR3 is made up of 12 amino acids. Germline V gives CDR1 LNHDA, CDR2 SQIVND (reference sequence). The V gene lost 2 bases and the J gene lost 7 bases, with 5 bases spanning the gap. The receptor was isolated from a human donor whose cells served as feeder cells for cultures in a pregnancy study. This chain uses TRBV19 with TRBJ1-4; no clear D. Sequencing input: peripheral blood from another person, used as feeder cells. CDR3 sequence (DNA): TGTGCCAGTAGTATACCGGGTGAAAAACTGTTTTTT. It specifies CASSIPGEKLFF. The entire variable domain, with the rest obtained from reference TRBV19 and TRBJ1-4, is as follows: DGGITQSPKYLFRKEGQNVTLSCEQNLNHDAMYWYRQDPGQGLRLIYYSQIVNDFQKGDIAEGYSVSREKKESFPLTVTSAQKNPTAFYLCASSIPGEKLFFGSGTQLSVL.